This TCR beta chain was identified during a study of monozygotic twins with inflammatory bowel disease. Study results and limitations: No distinction between different T cell subtypes was possible.

Reprocessing the 5' RACE reads, TCRdb reports a single entry for every CDR3 protein and omits DNA. This sample's clone table lists some 150,000 distinct CDR3 sequences. As regards this clonotype: Its antigen is currently unknown.

The material sequenced was blood. This receptor was taken from a human donor with ulcerative colitis or Crohn's disease, or a healthy co-twin of an affected twin (not recorded which).

CDR3: CASSKKVPADEETQYF. The V call is TRBV21-1, the J call TRBJ2-5; the D call from TCRdb, TRBD1, cannot be confirmed without DNA. TRBV21-1 is given as a pseudogene. The CDR3 runs to 16 residues.